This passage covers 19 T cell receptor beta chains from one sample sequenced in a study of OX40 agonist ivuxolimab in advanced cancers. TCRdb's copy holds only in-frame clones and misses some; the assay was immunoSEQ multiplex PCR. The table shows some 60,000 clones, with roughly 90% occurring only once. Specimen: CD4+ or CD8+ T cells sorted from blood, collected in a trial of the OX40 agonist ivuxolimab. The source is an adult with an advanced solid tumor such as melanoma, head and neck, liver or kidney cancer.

The CDR3 here is CASSESRILYGYTF. In DNA form, the CDR3 reads TGTGCCAGCAGCGAGAGCCGGATTCTCTATGGCTACACCTTC. V and J are TRBV5-8 and TRBJ1-2; D not resolved. V was clipped by 4 bases and J by 4 bases, with 14 bases between them. CDR3 size: 14 residues. Germline CDR1 reads SGHTS; CDR2 reads YDEGEE.

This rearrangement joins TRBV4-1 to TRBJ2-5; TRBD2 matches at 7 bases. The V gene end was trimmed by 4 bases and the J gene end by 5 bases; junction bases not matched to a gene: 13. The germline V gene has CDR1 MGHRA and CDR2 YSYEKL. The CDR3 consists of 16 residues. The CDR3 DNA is TGCGCCAGCAGCCGGGGGACTAATCCCAGATCGGAGACCCAGTACTTC. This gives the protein CASSRGTNPRSETQYF.

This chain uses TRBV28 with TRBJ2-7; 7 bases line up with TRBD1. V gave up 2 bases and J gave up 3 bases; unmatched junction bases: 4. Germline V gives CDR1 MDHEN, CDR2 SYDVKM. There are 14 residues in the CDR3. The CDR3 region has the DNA TGTGCCAGCAGTTTAAGGGCAGGGGGCTACGAGCAGTACTTC. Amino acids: CASSLRAGGYEQYF.

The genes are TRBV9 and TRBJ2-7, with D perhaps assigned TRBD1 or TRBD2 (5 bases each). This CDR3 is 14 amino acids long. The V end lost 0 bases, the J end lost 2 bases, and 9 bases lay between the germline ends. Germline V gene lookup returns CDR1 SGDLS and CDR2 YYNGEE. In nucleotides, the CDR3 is TGTGCCAGCAGCGTAGGGGGGTTAACCTACGAGCAGTACTTC. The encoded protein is CASSVGGLTYEQYF.

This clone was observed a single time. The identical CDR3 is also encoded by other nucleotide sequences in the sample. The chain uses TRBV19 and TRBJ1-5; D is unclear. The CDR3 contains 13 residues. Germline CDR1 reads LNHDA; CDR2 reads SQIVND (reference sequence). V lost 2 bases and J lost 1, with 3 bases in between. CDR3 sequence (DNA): TGTGCCAGTAGTATAAGCAGCAATCAGCCCCAGCATTTT. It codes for CASSISSNQPQHF.

The CDR3 DNA sequence: TGTGCCAGCAGCCAACTAGCGGGGGGAGCGGCAGAGACCCAGTACTTC. Protein: CASSQLAGGAAETQYF. V gene TRBV7-9 combines with J gene TRBJ2-5; 12 bases match TRBD2. This CDR3 has 16 residues. The germline V gene has CDR1 SEHNR and CDR2 FQNEAQ (reference sequence). Trimming removed 5 bases from V and 4 bases from J; junction bases left unmatched: 8.

CDR3 sequence: CASSPGIGQAAETQYF. The CDR3 bases are TGTGCCAGCAGCCCGGGAATTGGGCAGGCAGCAGAGACCCAGTACTTC. The genes are TRBV5-4 and TRBJ2-5, with D possibly TRBD2 on 5 matching bases. The germline V gene has CDR1 SGHNT and CDR2 YYREEE (reference sequence). This CDR3 region has 16 residues. Between the trimmed V and J ends, which lost 4 bases and 4 bases, there was a span of 20 bases.

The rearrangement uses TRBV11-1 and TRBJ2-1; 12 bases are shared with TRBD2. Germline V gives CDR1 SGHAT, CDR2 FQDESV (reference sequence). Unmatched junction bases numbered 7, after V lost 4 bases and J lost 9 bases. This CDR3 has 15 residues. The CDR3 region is CASSSSGGAYGEQFF. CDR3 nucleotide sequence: TGTGCCAGCAGCTCTAGCGGGGGGGCCTATGGTGAGCAGTTCTTC.

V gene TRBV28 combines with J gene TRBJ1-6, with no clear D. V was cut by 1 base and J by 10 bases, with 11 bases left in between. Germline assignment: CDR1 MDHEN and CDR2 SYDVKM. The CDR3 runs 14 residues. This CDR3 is CASSLSPPKSPLHF. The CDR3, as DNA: TGTGCCAGCAGTTTATCACCCCCCAAATCACCCCTCCACTTT.

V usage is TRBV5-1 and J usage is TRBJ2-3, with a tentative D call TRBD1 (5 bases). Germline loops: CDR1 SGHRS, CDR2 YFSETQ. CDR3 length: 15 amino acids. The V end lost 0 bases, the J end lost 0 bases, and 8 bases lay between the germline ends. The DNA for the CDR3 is TGCGCCAGCAGCTTGGGGACACTTAGCACAGATACGCAGTATTTT. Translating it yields CASSLGTLSTDTQYF.

DNA for the CDR3: TGTGCCAGCAGTGTGACGAGGGGGGCGGCCTACGAGCAGTACTTC. Amino acids: CASSVTRGAAYEQYF. This chain links TRBV27 with TRBJ2-7; D may be TRBD1 or TRBD2 (6 bases each). The CDR3 runs to 15 residues. Trimming pared 5 bases from V and 2 bases from J, leaving 16 bases between. Germline CDR1 and CDR2: MNHEY and SMNVEV (reference sequence).

The DNA for the CDR3 is TGTGCCAGTAGTTATAGATCGGAGGATCCGAACTATGGCTACACCTTC. It encodes CASSYRSEDPNYGYTF. V gene TRBV19 combines with J gene TRBJ1-2; D remains ambiguous. Germline loops: CDR1 LNHDA, CDR2 SQIVND (reference sequence). V was trimmed by 5 bases and J by 2 bases, leaving 18 bases between them. CDR3 length: 16 amino acids.

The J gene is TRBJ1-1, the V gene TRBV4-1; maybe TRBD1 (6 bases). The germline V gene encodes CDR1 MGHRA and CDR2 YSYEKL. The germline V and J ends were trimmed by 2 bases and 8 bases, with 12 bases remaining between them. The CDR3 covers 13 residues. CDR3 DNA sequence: TGCGCCAGCAGCCAATCGGACGGGGGCGAAGCTTTCTTT. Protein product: CASSQSDGGEAFF.

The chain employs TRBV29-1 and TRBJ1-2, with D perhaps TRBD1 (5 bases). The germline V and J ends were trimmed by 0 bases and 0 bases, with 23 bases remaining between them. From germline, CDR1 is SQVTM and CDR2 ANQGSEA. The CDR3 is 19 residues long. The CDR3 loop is CSVEDIEQEGESPNYGYTF. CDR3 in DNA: TGCAGCGTTGAAGATATCGAACAGGAAGGGGAGTCACCTAACTATGGCTACACCTTC.

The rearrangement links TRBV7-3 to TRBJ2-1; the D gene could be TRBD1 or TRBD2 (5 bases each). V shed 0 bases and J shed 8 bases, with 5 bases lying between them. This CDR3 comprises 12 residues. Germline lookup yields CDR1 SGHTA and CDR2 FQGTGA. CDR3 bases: TGTGCCAGCAGCTTAACGGGGGATGAGCAGTTCTTC. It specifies CASSLTGDEQFF.

The CDR3 loop is CASSAGYTYEQYF. In nucleotides, the CDR3 is TGTGCCAGCAGCGCGGGATATACCTACGAGCAGTACTTC. V usage is TRBV5-8 and J usage is TRBJ2-7; D perhaps matches TRBD2 (6 bases). The CDR3 is 13 amino acids. Germline CDR1 and CDR2: SGHTS and YDEGEE. V lost 4 bases and J 2 bases, leaving 10 bases between the germline ends.

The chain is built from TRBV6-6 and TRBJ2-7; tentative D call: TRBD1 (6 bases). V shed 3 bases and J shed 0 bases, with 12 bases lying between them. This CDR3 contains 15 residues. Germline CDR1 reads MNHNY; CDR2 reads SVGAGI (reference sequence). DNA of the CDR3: TGTGCCAGCAGTTATTCGGACAGTAGCTCCTACGAGCAGTACTTC. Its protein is CASSYSDSSSYEQYF.

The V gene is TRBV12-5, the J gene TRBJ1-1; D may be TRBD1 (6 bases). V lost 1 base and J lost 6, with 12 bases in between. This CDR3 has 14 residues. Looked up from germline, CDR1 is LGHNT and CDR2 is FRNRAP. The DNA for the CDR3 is TGTGCTAGTGGTTTGGAAGCGAAGGGGGCTGAAGCTTTCTTT. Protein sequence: CASGLEAKGAEAFF.

CDR3: CASSLGPSENTIYF. The CDR3 DNA is TGTGCCAGCAGCTTGGGCCCCAGCGAAAACACCATATATTTT. V and J are TRBV5-8 and TRBJ1-3; D gene uncertain. CDR3 length: 14 amino acids. Germline CDR1 reads SGHTS; CDR2 reads YDEGEE. Trimming stripped 0 bases from V and 6 bases from J, with 10 bases between.